This TCR beta chain was captured by sequencing in a study of shared clonotypes between healthy human individuals. Germline CDR1 SGHTS, CDR2 YDEGEE. There are 15 residues in the CDR3. After removal of 4 bases from V and 4 bases from J, the junction contained 7 bases not matched to a gene. In regard to this clone: Its antigen remains unidentified. Different DNA sequences within this sample yield the same CDR3.

The assay was immunoSEQ multiplex PCR, and TCRdb's table has in-frame clones only and misses some. Of 2,500,000 or so clones in the sample, approximately 94% are singletons; the top ten hold more than 0.35%. The authors divided CD4+ cells into CD45RA+ naive and CD45RA-negative memory subsets. Findings and limits, study-wide: Represented diversity, genetic and exposure-history alike, was limited by few donors. Sharing of clonotypes among donors was expected to vary with sequencing depth.

Sequenced input: naive CD4+ T cells from PBMCs. Regarding subset: CD45RA+ positively selected. This TCR was recovered from a man aged 18-30 years in good health. Some clones in this sample may be carry-over from other donors' samples. The chain links TRBV5-8 to TRBJ1-5; 8 nucleotides line up with TRBD1. For the CDR3, the DNA is TGTGCCAGCAGCCTCGGACAGGGATCAAATCAGCCCCAGCATTTT. Its protein is CASSLGQGSNQPQHF.